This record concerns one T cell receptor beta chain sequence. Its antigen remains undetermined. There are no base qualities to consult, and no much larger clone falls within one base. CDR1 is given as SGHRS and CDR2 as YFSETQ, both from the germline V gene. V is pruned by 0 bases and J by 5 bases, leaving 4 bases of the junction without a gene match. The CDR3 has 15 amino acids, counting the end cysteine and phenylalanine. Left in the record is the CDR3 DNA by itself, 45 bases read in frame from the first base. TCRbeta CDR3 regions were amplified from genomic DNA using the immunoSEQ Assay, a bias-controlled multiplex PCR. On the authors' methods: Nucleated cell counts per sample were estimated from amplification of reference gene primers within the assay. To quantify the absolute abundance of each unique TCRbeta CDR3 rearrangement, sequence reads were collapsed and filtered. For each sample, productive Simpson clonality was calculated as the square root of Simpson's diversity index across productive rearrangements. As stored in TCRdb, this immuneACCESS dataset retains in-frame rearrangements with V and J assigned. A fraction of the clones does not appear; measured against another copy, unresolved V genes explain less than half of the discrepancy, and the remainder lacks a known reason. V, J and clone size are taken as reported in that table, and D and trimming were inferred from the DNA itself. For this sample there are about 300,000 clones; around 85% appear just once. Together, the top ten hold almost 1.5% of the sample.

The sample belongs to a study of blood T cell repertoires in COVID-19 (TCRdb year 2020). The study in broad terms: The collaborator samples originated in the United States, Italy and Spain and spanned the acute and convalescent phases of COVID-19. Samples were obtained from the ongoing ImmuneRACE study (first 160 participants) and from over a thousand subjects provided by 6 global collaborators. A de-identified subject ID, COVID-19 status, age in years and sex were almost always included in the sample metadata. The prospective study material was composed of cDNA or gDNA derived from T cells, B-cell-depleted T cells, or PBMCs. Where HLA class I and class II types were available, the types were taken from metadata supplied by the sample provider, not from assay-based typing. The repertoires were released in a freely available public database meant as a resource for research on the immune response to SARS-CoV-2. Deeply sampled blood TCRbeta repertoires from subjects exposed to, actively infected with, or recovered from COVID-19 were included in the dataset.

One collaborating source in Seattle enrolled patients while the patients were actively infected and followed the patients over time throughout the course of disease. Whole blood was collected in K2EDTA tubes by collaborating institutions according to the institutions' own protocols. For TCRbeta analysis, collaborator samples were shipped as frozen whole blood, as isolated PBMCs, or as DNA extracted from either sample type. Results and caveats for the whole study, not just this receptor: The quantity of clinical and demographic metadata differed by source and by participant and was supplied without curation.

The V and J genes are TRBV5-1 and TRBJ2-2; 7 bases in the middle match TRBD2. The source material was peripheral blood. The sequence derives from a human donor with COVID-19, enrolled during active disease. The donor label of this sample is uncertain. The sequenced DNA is TGCGCCAGCAGCTTGGGAGCGGGAAGGACCGGGGAGCTGTTTTTT. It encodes CASSLGAGRTGELFF. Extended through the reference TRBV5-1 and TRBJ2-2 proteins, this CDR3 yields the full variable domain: KAGVTQTPRYLIKTRGQQVTLSCSPISGHRSVSWYQQTPGQGLQFLFEYFSETQRNKGNFPGRFSGRQFSNSRSEMNVSTLELGDSALYLCASSLGAGRTGELFFGEGSRLTVL.